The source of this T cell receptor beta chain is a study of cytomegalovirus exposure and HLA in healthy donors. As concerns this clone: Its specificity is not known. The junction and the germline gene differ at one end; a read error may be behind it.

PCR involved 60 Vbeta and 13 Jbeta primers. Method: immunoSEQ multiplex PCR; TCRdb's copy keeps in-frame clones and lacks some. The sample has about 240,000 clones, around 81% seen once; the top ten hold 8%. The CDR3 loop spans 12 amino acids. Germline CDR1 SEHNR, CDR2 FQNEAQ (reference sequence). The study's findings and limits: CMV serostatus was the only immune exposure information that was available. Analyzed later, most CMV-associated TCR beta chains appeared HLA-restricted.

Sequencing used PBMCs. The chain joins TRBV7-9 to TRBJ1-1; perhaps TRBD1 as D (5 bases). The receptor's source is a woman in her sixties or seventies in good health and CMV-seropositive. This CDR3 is CSSSLGAAKAFF. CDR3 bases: TGTTCCAGCAGCCTAGGGGCCGCAAAAGCTTTCTTT.